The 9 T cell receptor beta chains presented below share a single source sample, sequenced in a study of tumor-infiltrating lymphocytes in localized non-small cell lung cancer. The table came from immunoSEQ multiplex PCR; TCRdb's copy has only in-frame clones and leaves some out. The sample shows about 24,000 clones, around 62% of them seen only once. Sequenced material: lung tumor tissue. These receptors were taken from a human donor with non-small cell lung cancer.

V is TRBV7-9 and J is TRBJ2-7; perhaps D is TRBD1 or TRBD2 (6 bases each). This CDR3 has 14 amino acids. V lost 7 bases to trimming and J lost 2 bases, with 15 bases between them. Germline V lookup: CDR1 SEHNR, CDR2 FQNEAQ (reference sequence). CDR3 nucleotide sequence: TGTGCCAGCACCCCGGGAGAGGGGGCCTACGAGCAGTACTTC. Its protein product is CASTPGEGAYEQYF.

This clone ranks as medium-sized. The CDR3 bases are TGTGCCAGCGGGGACAGGGGGCTCACCGGGGAGCTGTTTTTT. Translating it yields CASGDRGLTGELFF. The chain couples TRBV11-2 to TRBJ2-2; 12 nucleotides agree with TRBD1. The CDR3 has 14 residues. Germline-derived CDR1 and CDR2 are SGHAT and FQNNGV. The J segment lost 4 bases and the V segment lost 8 bases, leaving 2 bases of the junction unmatched.

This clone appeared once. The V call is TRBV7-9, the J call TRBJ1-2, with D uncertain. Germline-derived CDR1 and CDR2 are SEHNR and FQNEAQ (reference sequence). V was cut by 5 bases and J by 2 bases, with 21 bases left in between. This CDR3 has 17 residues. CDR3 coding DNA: TGTGCCAGCAGCCCGATCCCCGACATGATGACAAACTATGGCTACACCTTC. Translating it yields CASSPIPDMMTNYGYTF.

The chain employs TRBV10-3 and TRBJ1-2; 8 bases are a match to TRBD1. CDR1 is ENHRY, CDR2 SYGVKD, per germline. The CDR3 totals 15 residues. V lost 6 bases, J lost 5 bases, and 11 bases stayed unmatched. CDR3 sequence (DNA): TGTGCCATCAGACCGTCACAGGGGGTTGGATATGGCTACACCTTC. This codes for CAIRPSQGVGYGYTF.

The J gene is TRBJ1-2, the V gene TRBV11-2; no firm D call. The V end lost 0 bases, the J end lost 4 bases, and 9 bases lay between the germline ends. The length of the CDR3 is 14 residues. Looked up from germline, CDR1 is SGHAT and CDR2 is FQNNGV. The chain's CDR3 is CASSLDPQIYGYTF. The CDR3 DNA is TGTGCCAGCAGCTTAGATCCTCAGATCTATGGCTACACCTTC.

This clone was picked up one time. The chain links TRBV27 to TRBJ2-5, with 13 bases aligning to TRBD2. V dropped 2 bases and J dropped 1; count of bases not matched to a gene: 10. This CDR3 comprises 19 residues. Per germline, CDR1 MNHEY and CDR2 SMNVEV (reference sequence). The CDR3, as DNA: TGTGCCAGCAGTTTAACAGGACTAGCGGGAGAGGGGGCCCAAGAGACCCAGTACTTC. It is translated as CASSLTGLAGEGAQETQYF.

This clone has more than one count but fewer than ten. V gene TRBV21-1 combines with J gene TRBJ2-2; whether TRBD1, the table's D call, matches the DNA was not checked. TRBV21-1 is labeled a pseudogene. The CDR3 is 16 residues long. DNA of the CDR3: TGTGCCAGCAGCCCGTTAGGCGACAGGGCTGACGGGGAGCTGTTTTTT. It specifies CASSPLGDRADGELFF.

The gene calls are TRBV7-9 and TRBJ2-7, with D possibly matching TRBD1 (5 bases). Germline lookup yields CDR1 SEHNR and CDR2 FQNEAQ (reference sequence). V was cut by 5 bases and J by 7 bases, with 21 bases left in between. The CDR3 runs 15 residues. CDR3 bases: TGTGCCAGCAGCCCAGGGCAGGGCAACGGAAAGGAGCAGTACTTC. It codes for CASSPGQGNGKEQYF. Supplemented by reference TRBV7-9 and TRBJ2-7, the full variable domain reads DTGVSQNPRHKITKRGQNVTFRCDPISEHNRLYWYRQTLGQGPEFLTYFQNEAQLEKSRLLSDRFSAERPKGSFSTLEIQRTEQGDSAMYLCASSPGQGNGKEQYFGPGTRLTVT.

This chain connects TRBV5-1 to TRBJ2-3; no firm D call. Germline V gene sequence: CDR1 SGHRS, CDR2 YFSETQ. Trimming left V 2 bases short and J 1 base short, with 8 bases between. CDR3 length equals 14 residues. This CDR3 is CASSFEFGTDTQYF. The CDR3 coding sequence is TGCGCCAGCAGCTTTGAGTTCGGCACAGATACGCAGTATTTT.